A selection of T cell receptor beta chains follows, all from one sample in a study of CXCR3-negative and CXCR3-positive naive CD8 T cells. TCRdb re-called the 5' RACE reads and shows each CDR3 protein once, DNA omitted. This repertoire includes 37,000 or so distinct CDR3 sequences. The sequenced sample was memory CD8+ T cells from blood. The receptors originated from a human donor in good health. Some clones in this sample may be carry-over from other donors' samples. Each CDR3 is given with its conserved first and last residue.

>TRBV29-1|TRBJ2-3
CSVEGLGDTDTQYF
>TRBV28|TRBJ2-3
CASSFSDRTDTQYF
>TRBV11-2|TRBJ2-5
CASSLASSGGPGETQYF
>TRBV5-5|TRBJ2-1
CASSLVPTGALSEQFF
>TRBV6-5|TRBJ2-7
CASSYSDSHHPYEQYF
>TRBV14|TRBJ2-3
CASSQARITDTQYF
>TRBV6-6|TRBJ2-4
CASSYVAGKSFAAKNIQYF
>TRBV7-6|TRBJ2-3
CASSLSGSADTQYF
>TRBV29-1|TRBJ2-7
CSVRDSSYEQYF
>TRBV28|TRBJ2-7
CASKSPLAGGYEQYF
>TRBV29-1|TRBJ2-1
CSADQGARYNEQFF
>TRBV7-9|TRBJ1-6
CASSPGQGNSPLHF
>TRBV7-9|TRBJ2-1
CASSLTYRTSGDPVGQFF
>TRBV10-2|TRBJ2-7
CATRGGFTYEQYF
>TRBV6-2/TRBV6-3|TRBJ2-1
CASSLAGINEQFF
>TRBV28|TRBJ2-7
CASRPRQGLPSYEQYF
>TRBV2|TRBJ1-1
CAPQAGGNTEAFF
>TRBV27|TRBJ2-7
CASSSDGYYSYEQYF
>TRBV28|TRBJ1-5
CASSPDRNNQPQHF
>TRBV5-5|TRBJ1-5
CASSHGQGGTQPQHF
>TRBV4-3|TRBJ2-3
CASSQDELTSVPTDTQYF
>TRBV6-2/TRBV6-3|TRBJ2-7
CASSPPRQVPNYEQYF
>TRBV12-3/TRBV12-4|TRBJ1-2
CASSFQGTYGYTF
>TRBV7-2|TRBJ2-7
CASSLLRDSYEQYF
>TRBV5-1|TRBJ2-6
CASSLKASGGAAPLSGANVLTF
>TRBV29-1|TRBJ2-7
CSVEGQGAPYEQYF
>TRBV7-9|TRBJ2-7
CASSLVFPGAYEQYF
>TRBV7-9|TRBJ1-1
CASPPLGTEAFF
>TRBV6-5|TRBJ2-1
CASTAALSVPSNEQFF
>TRBV7-7|TRBJ2-7
CASSLSGTEEQYF
>TRBV20-1|TRBJ2-1
CSAAVGGSSYNEQFF
>TRBV11-2|TRBJ1-2
CASSRFGQLVNGYTF
>TRBV20-1|TRBJ1-2
CSARDREVGYTF
>TRBV12-3/TRBV12-4|TRBJ2-3
CASSLLGGAARGPPVDTQYF
>TRBV15|TRBJ2-1
CATSPSGQGYNEQFF
>TRBV10-3|TRBJ2-7
CAISEGGEQYF
>TRBV5-4|TRBJ2-5
CASRSWGPQETQYF
>TRBV29-1|TRBJ2-1
CSVAGGQGEQFF
>TRBV7-9|TRBJ2-7
CASSLGDKAYEQYF
>TRBV29-1|TRBJ2-7
CSVRGTSGDSYEQYF
>TRBV7-9|TRBJ2-1
CASSLVTSGGYNEQFF
>TRBV4-1|TRBJ2-7
CASSQEDRGGYEQYF
>TRBV29-1|TRBJ2-7
CSVEGARGYEQYF
>TRBV29-1|TRBJ2-5
CSVFDREETQYF
>TRBV29-1|TRBJ1-1
CSGELNTEAFF
>TRBV5-1|TRBJ2-1
CASSLEVKLLSSYNEQFF
>TRBV23-1|TRBJ1-4
CASSLIPNRLGARGCGKLFF
>TRBV7-9|TRBJ1-2
CASSLGDRVSYGYTF
>TRBV27|TRBJ2-7
CASSLSAGGSYEQYF
>TRBV6-2/TRBV6-3|TRBJ2-7
CASSYSKLGDQNYEQYF
>TRBV7-7|TRBJ2-1
CASSLAGWVPYNEQFF
>TRBV12-3/TRBV12-4|TRBJ2-7
CASSSVRAGEQYF
>TRBV29-1|TRBJ2-3
CSVGDSFRSDTQYF
>TRBV30|TRBJ2-1
CAWGHVAGGPDNEQFF
>TRBV11-2|TRBJ1-2
CASSLAREANYGYTF
>TRBV9|TRBJ2-7
CASSVAGDEQYF
>TRBV4-3|TRBJ1-4
CASSQDIEQGNEKLFF
>TRBV4-2|TRBJ1-1
CASSQYRGATTEAFF
>TRBV7-9|TRBJ2-1
CASSFDRLGNEQFF
>TRBV15|TRBJ1-2
CATSRVLGASGYTF